This TCR beta chain comes out of a study of OX40 agonist ivuxolimab in advanced cancers. Study-level information: Patients undergoing dose escalation presented with hepatocellular carcinoma, melanoma, renal cell or head and neck cancer.

Comments on this clone: No antigen is known for it.

Study-level results: The investigators did not determine what antigen specificity the expanded peripheral T cells had. Compared with others, partial responders at 0.1-3.0 mg/kg displayed clonal expansion among the lowest.

Trimming took 5 bases from V and 2 from J, leaving 13 bases between them. CDR3 length equals 14 residues. Germline V gene data show CDR1 as MNHNY and CDR2 as SVGAGI (reference sequence). Generated by immunoSEQ multiplex PCR, the TCRdb table keeps only in-frame clones and is missing some. There are more than 60,000 clones in the sample; about 80% occur only once, and 3.5% to 4.5% lies in the top ten. The chain couples TRBV6-6 to TRBJ2-7; weak D call: TRBD2 (6 bases). The source material was CD4+ or CD8+ T cells sorted from blood, sampled in a trial of the OX40 agonist ivuxolimab. The TCR comes from an adult with an advanced solid tumor such as melanoma, head and neck, liver or kidney cancer. CDR3 in amino acids: CASSPGTSTYEQYF. CDR3 nucleotides: TGTGCCAGCAGTCCCGGGACTTCGACCTACGAGCAGTACTTC.